The TCR beta chain under discussion was sequenced for a study of cytomegalovirus exposure and HLA in healthy donors. Study observations and caveats: Using the classifier, cytomegalovirus status was reportedly diagnosed with high specificity and sensitivity.

PCR amplification relied on 60 Vbeta primers (plus 13 Jbeta primers). Using immunoSEQ multiplex PCR, the repertoire was profiled, and TCRdb retains in-frame clones only, with some absent. This sample carries roughly 110,000 clones, with around 7% going to the ten biggest clones. CDR3 length: 15 residues. In germline, CDR1 is SGHDT, CDR2 YYEEEE. V lost 4 bases, J lost 0 bases, and 12 bases lay in between. A remark on this clone: Its antigen is as yet unknown.

The gene calls are TRBV5-6 and TRBJ2-3; possibly TRBD2 for D (5 bases). The sequence came from a middle-aged man in good health and CMV-seropositive. Sequencing was carried out using PBMCs. CDR3 DNA sequence: TGTGCCAGCAGCGGAAGGACGGGAAGCACAGATACGCAGTATTTT. Its translation: CASSGRTGSTDTQYF.